Shown below are 31 T cell receptor beta chains from a single sample sequenced in a study of blood T cell repertoires in COVID-19. The table came from immunoSEQ multiplex PCR; TCRdb's copy has only in-frame clones and leaves some out. Of hundreds of thousands of clones listed, around 87% are singletons. Sequencing was done on a sample of peripheral blood. These receptors all stem from a man in his sixties who had recovered from COVID-19.

V usage is TRBV2 and J usage is TRBJ2-1; the D gene is possibly TRBD1 (6 bases). The V end lost 10 bases, the J end lost 4 bases, and 14 bases lay between the germline ends. Germline lookup yields CDR1 SNHLY and CDR2 FYNNEI. The CDR3 is 13 amino acids. The CDR3 coding sequence is TGTGCCACCCAGGGGAGCGAGTACAATGAGCAGTTCTTC. Its translation: CATQGSEYNEQFF.

The rearrangement links TRBV11-2 to TRBJ1-2; TRBD1 agrees at 9 bases. Germline assignment: CDR1 SGHAT and CDR2 FQNNGV. This CDR3 is 16 amino acids long. With 1 base clipped from V and 1 base from J, the junction kept 4 bases outside the gene matches. The DNA of the CDR3 is TGTGCCAGCAGCTTAGTAGGGACAGGGCGTAACTATGGCTACACCTTC. Encoded protein: CASSLVGTGRNYGYTF.

J is TRBJ2-6 and V is TRBV5-6; D ambiguous. In germline, CDR1 is SGHDT, CDR2 YYEEEE. Trimming left V 2 bases short and J 4 bases short, with 13 bases between. This CDR3 comprises 16 residues. CDR3 in DNA: TGTGCCAGCAGCTTTATGACGAGGATCGGGGCCAACGTCCTGACTTTC. This gives the protein CASSFMTRIGANVLTF.

The chain is built from TRBV7-6 and TRBJ1-3; D not certain. The germline V gene has CDR1 SGHVS and CDR2 FNYEAQ. The V end was cut by 3 bases, the J end by 3 bases, with 15 bases between. The CDR3 sequence is 16 residues long. CDR3 loop: CASSFGGGPLGNTIYF. The CDR3 DNA sequence: TGTGCCAGCAGCTTTGGAGGAGGACCTCTTGGAAACACCATATATTTT.

V gene TRBV10-3 combines with J gene TRBJ2-2, with 7 nucleotides matching TRBD1. V lost 4 bases, J lost 5 bases, and 7 bases stayed unmatched. CDR3 length: 15 amino acids. Germline V gene lookup returns CDR1 ENHRY and CDR2 SYGVKD. DNA of the CDR3: TGTGCCATCAGTGCGGGCGACAGGGTTACCGGGGAGCTGTTTTTT. Its protein is CAISAGDRVTGELFF.

The chain recombines TRBV3-1 (or the pseudogene TRBV3-2) with TRBJ1-3; D might be TRBD1 (6 bases). Germline assignment: CDR1 LGHDT and CDR2 YNNKEL (reference sequence). V gave up 0 bases and J gave up 5 bases, with 11 bases separating them. There are 15 residues in the CDR3. This CDR3 is CASSQDWGQRNTIYF. The CDR3 DNA follows: TGTGCCAGCAGCCAAGATTGGGGACAAAGAAACACCATATATTTT.

This rearrangement joins TRBV30 to TRBJ1-1; unclear D gene. The CDR3 runs to 14 residues. V was shortened by 5 bases and J by 2 bases, with 15 bases between the two germline ends. In germline, CDR1 is GTSNPN, CDR2 SVGIG (reference sequence). CDR3 amino acids: CAWENPRVNTEAFF. The CDR3 coding sequence is TGTGCCTGGGAAAACCCCCGGGTTAACACTGAAGCTTTCTTT.

This clone was found once. The rearrangement uses TRBV6-5 and TRBJ2-1; 8 bases align to TRBD2. The J segment lost 3 bases and the V segment lost 0 bases, leaving 1 base of the junction unmatched. The CDR3 has 15 residues. Germline V CDR1 and CDR2: MNHEY, SVGAGI. The CDR3 bases are TGTGCCAGCAGTTACTCTGGGACTAGCTACAATGAGCAGTTCTTC. This encodes CASSYSGTSYNEQFF.

This rearrangement joins TRBV3-1 (or the pseudogene TRBV3-2) to TRBJ2-1, with 7 bases aligning to TRBD1. With V trimmed by 4 bases and J by 7 bases, 7 bases remained unmatched. The CDR3 has 14 amino acids. Germline V gene lookup returns CDR1 LGHDT and CDR2 YNNKEL (reference sequence). The CDR3 region is CASSRDRLGNEQFF. The CDR3 DNA follows: TGTGCCAGCAGCCGGGACAGACTCGGGAATGAGCAGTTCTTC.

The V and J genes are TRBV2 and TRBJ1-1; weak D call: TRBD1 (6 bases). This CDR3 has 13 amino acids. Per the germline V gene, CDR1 is SNHLY and CDR2 is FYNNEI. V lost 6 bases and J 4 bases, leaving 12 bases between the germline ends. In nucleotides, the CDR3 is TGTGCCAGCAGGGGGGCAGGGGTCACTGAAGCTTTCTTT. Its translation: CASRGAGVTEAFF.

The chain uses TRBV4-1 and TRBJ2-1; tentative D call: TRBD1 (6 bases). The V gene lost 4 bases and the J gene lost 5 bases, with 18 bases spanning the gap. CDR1 is MGHRA, CDR2 YSYEKL, per germline. The CDR3 length is 16 residues. CDR3 sequence reads: CASSPRRGIADNEQFF. CDR3 nucleotide sequence: TGCGCCAGCAGCCCTCGCAGGGGAATCGCAGACAATGAGCAGTTCTTC.

This clone was picked up a small number of times. V and J are TRBV3-1 (or the pseudogene TRBV3-2) and TRBJ1-3; D may be TRBD1 (6 bases). Germline CDR1 and CDR2: LGHDT and YNNKEL (reference sequence). Trimming removed 5 bases at V and 0 bases at J, with 17 bases between. The CDR3 length is 17 residues. The CDR3 nucleotides are TGTGCCAGCAGCAACCGCCGCATCAGGGGCTCTGGAAACACCATATATTTT. Protein product: CASSNRRIRGSGNTIYF.

The chain combines TRBV6-6 with TRBJ2-7; D is perhaps TRBD1 (6 bases). V gave up 2 bases and J gave up 0 bases, with 14 bases separating them. CDR3 length: 16 amino acids. CDR1 is MNHNY, CDR2 SVGAGI, per germline (reference sequence). CDR3 loop: CASSYKRQASSYEQYF. The CDR3 nucleotides are TGTGCCAGCAGTTACAAGAGACAGGCCAGCTCCTACGAGCAGTACTTC.

The CDR3, as DNA: TGTGCCAGCTATCAGGGGCCCACCATATATTTT. Its translation: CASYQGPTIYF. The chain links TRBV6-5 to TRBJ1-3; TRBD1 is a possible D gene (6 bases). CDR1 and CDR2 (germline): MNHEY, SVGAGI. Trimming stripped 8 bases from V and 9 bases from J, with 11 bases between. The CDR3 is 11 residues long.

The chain uses TRBV9 and TRBJ1-1, with D uncertain. The CDR3 covers 14 residues. V was cut by 0 bases and J by 4 bases, with 10 bases left in between. Germline V gives CDR1 SGDLS, CDR2 YYNGEE. CDR3 sequence: CASSVATSVTEAFF. CDR3 coding DNA: TGTGCCAGCAGCGTAGCTACGTCGGTCACTGAAGCTTTCTTT.

The chain joins TRBV10-2 to TRBJ2-3; D gene uncertain. Deletions cut 6 bases from V and 6 bases from J, with 16 bases between. CDR1 is WSHSY and CDR2 is SAAADI in the germline V gene. CDR3 length: 14 residues. The CDR3 nucleotides read TGCGCCAGCAGCGAAGGTCGAAAGAGGGATACGCAGTATTTT. Its translation is CASSEGRKRDTQYF.

In this sample, this clone turned up once. This rearrangement joins TRBV6-1 to TRBJ1-3, with 8 bases matching TRBD1. Trimming took 2 bases from V and 7 from J; bases not matched to a gene: 7. This CDR3 has 15 amino acids. Germline lookup yields CDR1 MNHNS and CDR2 SASEGT. The CDR3 DNA reads as TGTGCCAGCAGTGAACCGACAGGGGTGGCCAACACCATATATTTT. Its translation is CASSEPTGVANTIYF.

This rearrangement joins TRBV18 to TRBJ2-7; tentatively, D is TRBD2 (6 bases). Germline V lookup: CDR1 KGHSH, CDR2 LQKENI. The ends were cut back, 3 bases at V and 7 bases at J, with 16 bases in the middle. The CDR3 contains 14 residues. The CDR3 spells CASSPARGAGEQYV. DNA of the CDR3: TGTGCCAGCTCACCGGCCCGCGGGGCGGGGGAGCAGTACGTC.

This chain uses TRBV6-6 with TRBJ2-3; maybe TRBD1 (6 bases). This CDR3 region has 14 residues. Trimming removed 5 bases from V and 4 bases from J, with 13 bases in between. Germline-derived CDR1 and CDR2 are MNHNY and SVGAGI (reference sequence). CDR3 bases: TGTGCCAGCAGTAACGGACAGTTCGCAGATACGCAGTATTTT. Translating it yields CASSNGQFADTQYF.

The J gene is TRBJ2-7, the V gene TRBV6-6; 10 bases fit TRBD2. V gave up 5 bases and J gave up 7 bases; unmatched junction bases: 14. CDR1 is MNHNY, CDR2 SVGAGI, per germline (reference sequence). The CDR3 has 16 amino acids. The CDR3 loop is CASSPRQGTSVGEQYF. CDR3 sequence (DNA): TGTGCCAGCAGTCCGAGACAGGGGACTAGCGTAGGGGAGCAGTACTTC.

This clone was picked up a small number of times. This chain uses TRBV5-1 with TRBJ2-1, with 10 bases identical to TRBD1. CDR1 is SGHRS and CDR2 is YFSETQ in the germline V gene. This CDR3 is 16 amino acids long. V was clipped by 3 bases and J by 9 bases; unmatched bases: 12. The CDR3 DNA reads TGCGCCAGCAGCTCAAGGGCCGGGACAGGGGTCTTTGAGCAGTTCTTC. Amino acid sequence: CASSSRAGTGVFEQFF.

In nucleotides, the CDR3 is TGTGCCAGGGCTAGCGGGGGGCTATTCGCCCAGTACTTC. Its protein is CARASGGLFAQYF. The genes are TRBV27 and TRBJ2-5; TRBD2 matches 11 bases. Germline V CDR1 and CDR2: MNHEY, SMNVEV (reference sequence). The CDR3 contains 13 residues. Unmatched junction bases numbered 9, after V lost 9 bases and J lost 9 bases.

By sample share, this clone is medium-sized (0.01 to 0.1%). The chain is built from TRBV7-9 and TRBJ2-1; no clear D. V dropped 5 bases and J dropped 6 bases, with 8 bases sitting between them. This CDR3 has 12 amino acids. CDR1 is SEHNR and CDR2 is FQNEAQ in the germline V gene (reference sequence). CDR3: CASSPGFNEQFF. The CDR3 coding sequence is TGTGCCAGCAGCCCAGGATTCAATGAGCAGTTCTTC.

This clone was picked up one time. The rearrangement uses TRBV28 and TRBJ2-6, with TRBD1 as a possible D gene (5 bases). Trimming removed 4 bases from V and 4 bases from J, with 11 bases in between. The CDR3 contains 15 residues. Germline CDR1 reads MDHEN; CDR2 reads SYDVKM. CDR3 in amino acids: CASSWAGSGANVLTF. The CDR3 coding sequence is TGTGCCAGCAGTTGGGCAGGGTCCGGGGCCAACGTCCTGACTTTC.

V gene TRBV5-1 combines with J gene TRBJ2-3; 10 bases map to TRBD1. J lost 1 base, V lost 4 bases, and 9 bases had no gene match. Germline V lookup: CDR1 SGHRS, CDR2 YFSETQ. The CDR3 runs 17 residues. CDR3 in DNA: TGCGCCAGCAGCCTTGACAGGGGGCAAGTCGGCACAGATACGCAGTATTTT. This gives the protein CASSLDRGQVGTDTQYF.

V and J are TRBV5-4 and TRBJ1-2, with D perhaps matching TRBD1 (6 bases). The CDR3 is made up of 16 amino acids. V lost 0 bases, J lost 1 base, and 13 bases lay in between. The germline V gene encodes CDR1 SGHNT and CDR2 YYREEE (reference sequence). CDR3 amino acids: CASSLETGADNYGYTF. CDR3 bases: TGTGCCAGCAGCTTGGAGACAGGAGCCGATAACTATGGCTACACCTTC.

This chain joins TRBV30 and TRBJ2-7; no reliable D call. Between the trimmed V and J ends, which lost 0 bases and 3 bases, there was a span of 21 bases. In germline, CDR1 is GTSNPN, CDR2 SVGIG (reference sequence). The CDR3 is made up of 17 amino acids. The CDR3 here is CAWSVGGSSHSFYEQYF. In DNA, the CDR3 is TGTGCCTGGAGTGTCGGTGGGTCGTCTCATAGCTTCTACGAGCAGTACTTC.

The J gene is TRBJ1-1, the V gene TRBV28; D is perhaps TRBD1 (5 bases). Between the trimmed V and J ends, which lost 4 bases and 5 bases, there was a span of 11 bases. CDR1 and CDR2 (germline): MDHEN, SYDVKM. The CDR3 totals 13 residues. The CDR3 protein is CASSWGGGTEAFF. CDR3 nucleotides: TGTGCCAGCAGTTGGGGGGGAGGGACTGAAGCTTTCTTT. Supplemented by reference TRBV28 and TRBJ1-1, the full variable domain reads DVKVTQSSRYLVKRTGEKVFLECVQDMDHENMFWYRQDPGLGLRLIYFSYDVKMKEKGDIPEGYSVSREKKERFSLILESASTNQTSMYLCASSWGGGTEAFFGQGTRLTVV.

This sequence joins TRBV6-6 and TRBJ2-7, with TRBD1 matching 8 bases. CDR1 and CDR2 from the germline V gene are MNHNY and SVGAGI (reference sequence). V lost 5 bases and J lost 3; bases outside the gene matches: 3. This CDR3 region has 13 residues. CDR3 in amino acids: CASSRQGSYEQYF. The CDR3 DNA follows: TGTGCCAGCAGTAGACAGGGGAGCTACGAGCAGTACTTC.

This rearrangement joins TRBV3-1 (or the pseudogene TRBV3-2) to TRBJ2-3; D may be TRBD2 (7 bases). V was cut by 4 bases and J by 4 bases, with 21 bases left in between. The CDR3 extends over 17 amino acids. The germline V gene has CDR1 LGHDT and CDR2 YNNKEL (reference sequence). The CDR3 nucleotides read TGTGCCAGCAGCCCCCCCAGGTCGGGGGGCCGCCCAGATACGCAGTATTTT. Translating it yields CASSPPRSGGRPDTQYF.

V gene TRBV9 combines with J gene TRBJ2-1, with 8 bases matching TRBD1. The V gene's germline CDR1 is SGDLS and CDR2 YYNGEE. V lost 4 bases, J lost 4 bases, and 10 bases stayed unmatched. CDR3 length equals 16 residues. CDR3 loop: CASSPYRGQAYNEQFF. DNA for the CDR3: TGTGCCAGCAGCCCCTATAGGGGACAGGCTTACAATGAGCAGTTCTTC.